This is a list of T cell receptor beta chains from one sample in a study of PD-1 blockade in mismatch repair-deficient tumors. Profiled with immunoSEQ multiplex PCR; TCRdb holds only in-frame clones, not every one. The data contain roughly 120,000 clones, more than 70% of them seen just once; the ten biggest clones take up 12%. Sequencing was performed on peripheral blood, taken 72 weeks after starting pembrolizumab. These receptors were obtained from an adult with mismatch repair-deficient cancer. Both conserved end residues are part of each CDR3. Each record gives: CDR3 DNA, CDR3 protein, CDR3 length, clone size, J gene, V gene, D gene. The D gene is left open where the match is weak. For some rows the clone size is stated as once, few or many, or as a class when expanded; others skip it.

TGTGCCAGCAGCTTAGGGGCTAGCGGGAGGGCCGGCACCGGGGAGCTGTTTTTT	CASSLGASGRAGTGELFF	18	few	TRBJ2-2	TRBV7-8	TRBD2
TGTGCCAGCAGCGGCAGACCAGTAGACGGGACAAGCCTAGGGGAGCAGTACTTC	CASSGRPVDGTSLGEQYF	18	NA	TRBJ2-7	TRBV9	NA
TGTGCCAGCAGCTTGTTAGGCCGTGAGTGGGAGCAGTACTTC	CASSLLGREWEQYF	14	once	TRBJ2-7	TRBV5-6	NA
TGTGCCTGGAGTGTGATGAGCGGGGAGCAGTACTTC	CAWSVMSGEQYF	12	NA	TRBJ2-7	TRBV30	NA
TGTGCCAGCAGCGCCGGGACAGGGTTCAACGAGCAGTACTTC	CASSAGTGFNEQYF	14	NA	TRBJ2-7	TRBV6-1	TRBD1
TGCGCCAGCAGCCAAGATCTCGCTCGGGGGGAGACCCAGTACTTC	CASSQDLARGETQYF	15	NA	TRBJ2-5	TRBV4-1	NA
TGTGCCAGTACCCCTTTCCCTTACTCCTACAATGAGCAGTTCTTC	CASTPFPYSYNEQFF	15	NA	TRBJ2-1	TRBV19	NA
TGTGCCAGCAGCAAAGCCGGGAGCGGGACAACAAGGTACGACGAGCAGTACTTC	CASSKAGSGTTRYDEQYF	18	NA	TRBJ2-7	TRBV21-1	NA
TGTGCCAGTAGTATAGTACCACGGATCTCTGGGGCCAACGTCCTGACTTTC	CASSIVPRISGANVLTF	17	NA	TRBJ2-6	TRBV19	NA
TGTGCCAGCAACGAAGCGGGATCAAGCTACGAGCAGTACTTC	CASNEAGSSYEQYF	14	NA	TRBJ2-7	TRBV14	TRBD2
TGCGCCAGCAGCCAGGAGGGGACCTACGAGCAGTACTTC	CASSQEGTYEQYF	13	NA	TRBJ2-7	TRBV4-3	NA
TGTGCCACAACACAGGGGGGGGGCACAGATACGCAGTATTTT	CATTQGGGTDTQYF	14	NA	TRBJ2-3	TRBV7-2	NA
TGTGCCAGCAGCCTCGGGACAGGGGAGGTCTTC	CASSLGTGEVF	11	NA	TRBJ2-1	TRBV5-4	TRBD1
TGTGCCAGCAGTTACTCCTACGGGCAGTTCTTC	CASSYSYGQFF	11	NA	TRBJ2-1	TRBV6-6	NA
TGCGCCAGCAGCTTTGCGACCGGGAGCCCGACCGGGGAGCTGTTTTTT	CASSFATGSPTGELFF	16	NA	TRBJ2-2	TRBV4-1	NA
TGTGCCAGCAGTGACGGGCGGAATAGCAATCAGCCCCAGCATTTT	CASSDGRNSNQPQHF	15	NA	TRBJ1-5	TRBV6-1	NA
TGTGCCAGCAGGGGCAGGGGTGGCAATCAGCCCCAGCATTTT	CASRGRGGNQPQHF	14	NA	TRBJ1-5	TRBV6-1	NA
TGTGCCAGCAGCCAGAGTTACACTGAAGCTTTCTTT	CASSQSYTEAFF	12	NA	TRBJ1-1	TRBV14	NA